This T cell receptor (beta chain) was sequenced during a study of PD-L1 blockade in urothelial cancer. Comment on this clone: Its antigen is not known.

Study-level points and caveats: Better survival was predicted when blood TCR clonality before treatment fell below the median. Patients with durable benefit had greater blood expansion of tumor-associated TCR clones 3 weeks into treatment.

Generated by immunoSEQ multiplex PCR, the TCRdb table keeps only in-frame clones and is missing some. The repertoire holds 45,000 to 60,000 clones, with under 90% as singletons. The length of the CDR3 is 13 residues. Germline V gene lookup returns CDR1 SGHKS and CDR2 YYEKEE (reference sequence). V was trimmed by 2 bases and J by 5 bases, leaving 11 bases between them. Sample: PBMCs, taken around atezolizumab (anti-PD-L1) treatment. This clonotype was sampled from a man between 40 and 49 years old with urothelial cancer. This chain uses TRBV5-5 with TRBJ2-7, with D perhaps matching TRBD2 (5 bases). This CDR3 reads CASSLEGWDEQYF. CDR3 in DNA: TGTGCCAGCAGCTTAGAGGGTTGGGACGAGCAGTACTTC.